Following are 14 T cell receptor beta chains from one sample sequenced in a study of cytomegalovirus exposure and HLA in healthy donors (dated by TCRdb to 2016 to 2017). Receptor libraries were prepared by the immunoSEQ multiplex PCR assay. TCRdb's version of the immuneACCESS table is confined to in-frame rearrangements and falls short of the full clone set. An unresolved V gene accounts for under half of the shortfall where checked; the remainder is of unknown origin. The sample records 250,000 to 350,000 clones, about 85% of which are singletons. Approximately 1% of the sample comes from the top ten. The sequencing input was PBMCs. Receptors originate from a woman aged 25-40 years in good health and CMV-seropositive.

This chain links TRBV6-6 with TRBJ1-2; D unclear. V dropped 0 bases and J dropped 7 bases, with 9 bases sitting between them. The germline V gene has CDR1 MNHNY and CDR2 SVGAGI (reference sequence). The CDR3 totals 13 residues. The CDR3 sequence is CASSYSGDTGYTF. DNA for the CDR3: TGTGCCAGCAGTTACTCGGGCGACACTGGCTACACCTTC.

This chain links TRBV2 with TRBJ2-5; D is ambiguous. This CDR3 has 14 residues. Germline V CDR1 and CDR2: SNHLY, FYNNEI. Trimming removed 4 bases at V and 4 bases at J, with 13 bases between. The CDR3 nucleotides are TGTGCCAGCAGTGCGACTCCTGGCCGAGAGACCCAGTACTTC. Its translation is CASSATPGRETQYF.

The genes are TRBV27 and TRBJ1-1; 7 bases fit TRBD1. Per the germline V gene, CDR1 is MNHEY and CDR2 is SMNVEV (reference sequence). This CDR3 region has 19 residues. V gave up 6 bases and J gave up 4 bases; unmatched junction bases: 23. CDR3: CASRPFTRGGLKLGTEAFF. The DNA of the CDR3 is TGTGCCAGCAGGCCATTTACCAGGGGGGGTCTTAAGTTGGGCACTGAAGCTTTCTTT.

The V and J genes are TRBV5-1 and TRBJ2-1, with D tentatively TRBD2 (5 bases). Germline CDR1 reads SGHRS; CDR2 reads YFSETQ. V lost 5 bases and J lost 4, with 13 bases in between. CDR3 length equals 14 residues. The CDR3: CASRGGERYNEQFF. The CDR3 bases are TGCGCCAGCAGAGGAGGCGAAAGGTACAATGAGCAGTTCTTC.

The chain carries TRBV5-1 and TRBJ1-3, with unresolved D. The CDR3 has 14 amino acids. Trimming took 2 bases from V and 1 from J, leaving 7 bases between them. CDR1 is SGHRS and CDR2 is YFSETQ in the germline V gene. The CDR3 nucleotides are TGCGCCAGCAGCTTAGGTAGTTCTGGAAACACCATATATTTT. Translation gives CASSLGSSGNTIYF.

This clone was recorded only once. The chain combines TRBV28 with TRBJ1-1; 9 bases align to TRBD1. The CDR3 length is 12 residues. The trim removed 2 bases at V and 10 bases at J, leaving 2 bases unmatched. CDR1 is MDHEN and CDR2 is SYDVKM in the germline V gene. In nucleotides, the CDR3 is TGTGCCAGCAGTTTAGTGACAGGGGGAGCTTTCTTT. Its protein product is CASSLVTGGAFF.

The DNA of the CDR3 is TGCGCCAGCAGCCAAGATAAGGAGTGGGGCGAGCAGTACTTC. Amino acids: CASSQDKEWGEQYF. The V gene is TRBV4-1, the J gene TRBJ2-7; no clear D gene. Germline V gene sequence: CDR1 MGHRA, CDR2 YSYEKL. Trimming left V 0 bases short and J 6 bases short, with 12 bases between. CDR3 length: 14 residues.

The chain joins TRBV7-9 to TRBJ2-7; 11 positions match TRBD2. The CDR3 extends over 19 amino acids. V gave up 1 base and J gave up 0 bases; unmatched junction bases: 11. Germline values: CDR1 SEHNR, CDR2 FQNEAQ (reference sequence). The chain's CDR3 is CASSLVGLAGGRYSYEQYF. The CDR3 nucleotides read TGTGCCAGCAGCTTAGTTGGGCTAGCGGGGGGACGATACTCCTACGAGCAGTACTTC. The full variable domain, rest sourced from reference TRBV7-9 and TRBJ2-7, is DTGVSQNPRHKITKRGQNVTFRCDPISEHNRLYWYRQTLGQGPEFLTYFQNEAQLEKSRLLSDRFSAERPKGSFSTLEIQRTEQGDSAMYLCASSLVGLAGGRYSYEQYFGPGTRLTVT.

The V and J genes are TRBV4-3 and TRBJ2-5; 11 bases are shared with TRBD2. This CDR3 comprises 16 residues. Losses at the gene ends were 2 bases for V and 5 bases for J; bases not matched to a gene: 7. CDR1 is LGHNA, CDR2 YSLEER, per germline. The CDR3 protein is CASSQSLAGGFETQYF. CDR3 bases: TGCGCCAGCAGCCAAAGCCTAGCGGGAGGATTTGAGACCCAGTACTTC.

The chain has TRBV19 and TRBJ2-5; 11 bases match TRBD2. The CDR3 extends over 15 amino acids. Germline V lookup: CDR1 LNHDA, CDR2 SQIVND (reference sequence). The junction had 6 bases not matched to a gene; V was cut back by 6 bases and J by 3 bases. Written as DNA, the CDR3 is TGTGCCAGTAGCGGGACTAGCGGCTATAAAGAGACCCAGTACTTC. Protein sequence: CASSGTSGYKETQYF.

The chain uses TRBV9 and TRBJ2-2; TRBD2 aligns across 9 bases. The CDR3 spans 17 residues. Germline values: CDR1 SGDLS, CDR2 YYNGEE. The V segment lost 0 bases and the J segment 3 bases; nucleotides outside the gene matches: 6. The CDR3 loop is CASSVVSSGRYTGELFF. In nucleotides, the CDR3 is TGTGCCAGCAGCGTAGTTAGCAGCGGGAGGTACACCGGGGAGCTGTTTTTT.

The chain uses TRBV21-1 and TRBJ2-3; the table gives TRBD2 as D, unverified against the DNA. TRBV21-1 is marked as a pseudogene. This CDR3 contains 20 residues. This CDR3 reads CASSKVTGLAEIYRLDTQYF. CDR3 sequence (DNA): TGTGCCAGCAGCAAAGTAACTGGACTAGCGGAGATTTATAGACTTGATACGCAGTATTTT.

The V gene is TRBV9, the J gene TRBJ2-7; D might be TRBD2 (6 bases). Trimming took off 0 bases at V and 6 bases at J, with 13 bases between the two ends. CDR1 is SGDLS and CDR2 is YYNGEE in the germline V gene. The CDR3 runs to 14 residues. The CDR3 nucleotides are TGTGCCAGCAGCGTAGCTACTGGAGGGCCCGAGCAGTACTTC. Residues: CASSVATGGPEQYF.

Points on this clone: Other DNA sequences of this sample code for an identical CDR3. The V gene is TRBV25-1, the J gene TRBJ2-3; no firm D call. The CDR3 totals 13 residues. Germline CDR1 MGHDK, CDR2 SYGVNS. V gave up 6 bases and J gave up 3 bases, with 10 bases separating them. CDR3 region: CASRGTSTDTQYF. The CDR3 DNA sequence: TGTGCCAGCAGGGGCACTTCAACAGATACGCAGTATTTT.